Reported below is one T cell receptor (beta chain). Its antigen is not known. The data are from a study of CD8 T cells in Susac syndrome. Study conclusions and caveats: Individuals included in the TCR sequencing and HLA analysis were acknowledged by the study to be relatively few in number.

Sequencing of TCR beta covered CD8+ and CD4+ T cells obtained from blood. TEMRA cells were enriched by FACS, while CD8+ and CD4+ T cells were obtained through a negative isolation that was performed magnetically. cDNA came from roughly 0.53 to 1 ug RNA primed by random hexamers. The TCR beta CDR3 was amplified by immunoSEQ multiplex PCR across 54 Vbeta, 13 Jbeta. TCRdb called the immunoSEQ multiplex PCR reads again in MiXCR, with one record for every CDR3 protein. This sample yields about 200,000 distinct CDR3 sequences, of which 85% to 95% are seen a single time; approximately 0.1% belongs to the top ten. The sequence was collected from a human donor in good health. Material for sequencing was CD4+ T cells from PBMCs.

In nucleotides, the CDR3 is TGTGCCAGCAGTTGGGGGTACCAAGAGACCCAGTACTTC. As protein: CASSWGYQETQYF. The genes are TRBV12-3 or TRBV12-4 and TRBJ2-5; D is perhaps TRBD1 or TRBD2 (5 bases each). The CDR3 spans 13 residues. The V end lost 4 bases, the J end lost 0 bases, and 6 bases lay between the germline ends.